Shown below are 23 T cell receptor beta chains from a single sample sequenced in a study of T cell repertoires in cytomegalovirus infection (dated by TCRdb to between 2019 and 2020). The treatment or condition label on this specimen signifies: in vitro stimulation with specific CMV peptide epitopes to enrich CMV-specific T cells. No antigen has been assigned to these receptors. The instrument was an Illumina HiSeq 1500. In-frame beta chains were kept once TCRdb had trimmed the public reads at Q25 with fastp and called clones with MiXCR. Every CDR3 protein is listed once, alongside the most common genes and DNA of its rows. This sample holds about 900,000 distinct CDR3 sequences; about a third were observed only once. Roughly an eighth of the sample is in the top ten clones. Here the sequenced sample was cultured CD8+ T cells from PBMCs, taken from culture after CMV antigen stimulation. These receptors all come from a human donor in good health (CMV status not recorded). Some clones in this sample may be carry-over from other donors' samples.

This clonotype was counted between two and nine times. The chain carries TRBV6-5 and TRBJ2-5; the D is unclear. The CDR3 length is 11 residues. The germline gives CDR1 MNHEY, CDR2 SVGAGI. V lost 2 bases to trimming and J lost 10 bases, with 8 bases between them. CDR3: CASSYGVNQYF. The CDR3 bases are TGTGCCAGCAGTTACGGGGTAAACCAGTACTTC.

In this sample, this clonotype turned up a few times. The rearrangement links TRBV28 to TRBJ2-1; 8 bases are shared with TRBD1. Germline values: CDR1 MDHEN, CDR2 SYDVKM. Trimming took 8 bases from V and 4 from J; bases not matched to a gene: 7. CDR3 length equals 14 residues. The chain's CDR3 is CASYTGGFYNEQFF. CDR3 nucleotide sequence: TGTGCCAGCTACACAGGGGGGTTTTACAATGAGCAGTTCTTC.

This clonotype was seen at least ten times. CDR3 sequence reads: CASSFDTESSGNTIYF. Here the CDR3 DNA reads TGTGCCAGCAGTTTTGACACGGAGAGCTCTGGAAACACCATATATTTT. The chain is built from TRBV12-3 or TRBV12-4 and TRBJ1-3; D is unresolved. The CDR3 has 16 amino acids. V was clipped by 3 bases and J by 0 bases, with 12 bases between them.

This clonotype was counted between two and nine times. This sequence joins TRBV14 and TRBJ2-7; 14 bases line up with TRBD2. Losses at the gene ends were 5 bases for V and 5 bases for J; bases not matched to a gene: 8. The CDR3 totals 16 residues. Germline V CDR1 and CDR2: SGHDN, FVKESK. CDR3 nucleotide sequence: TGTGCCAGCAGCGACAGACTAGCGGGGGGGCTGAACGAGCAGTACTTC. This sequence encodes CASSDRLAGGLNEQYF.

This clonotype occurred a few times. V is TRBV27 and J is TRBJ1-5; a possible D gene is TRBD1 (5 bases). CDR3 size: 13 residues. Germline CDR1 MNHEY, CDR2 SMNVEV (reference sequence). Trimming removed 8 bases from V and 1 base from J, with 9 bases in between. The CDR3 sequence: CASGARSNQPQHF. The DNA for the CDR3 is TGTGCCAGCGGGGCAAGAAGCAATCAGCCCCAGCATTTT.

V is TRBV6-2 or TRBV6-3 and J is TRBJ2-1; 12 bases match TRBD2. The CDR3 has 15 residues. With V trimmed by 2 bases and J by 8 bases, 4 bases remained unmatched. Germline lookup yields CDR1 MNHEY and CDR2 SVGEGT. The CDR3 reads CASSYGLAGGYEQFF. For the CDR3, the DNA is TGTGCCAGCAGTTACGGGCTAGCGGGGGGGTATGAGCAGTTCTTC.

This CDR3 reads CASSGGGTRGQHF. The CDR3 DNA follows: TGTGCCAGCAGTGGAGGGGGCACCCGGGGCCAGCATTTT. The rearrangement links TRBV6-2 or TRBV6-3 to TRBJ1-5, with 7 bases lining up with TRBD1. The CDR3 loop spans 13 amino acids. J gave up 12 bases and V 5 bases, and 10 bases lay outside the gene matches. Germline V gene lookup returns CDR1 MNHEY and CDR2 SVGEGT.

The V call is TRBV6-2 or TRBV6-3, the J call TRBJ1-2; 8 positions match TRBD1. Unmatched junction bases numbered 15, after V lost 7 bases and J lost 8 bases. The CDR3 covers 15 residues. Germline lookup yields CDR1 MNHEY and CDR2 SVGEGT. The DNA for the CDR3 is TGTGCCAGCAATGACGATGTTCAGGGGGCTGGCGGCTACACCTTC. It is translated as CASNDDVQGAGGYTF.

This clonotype was seen ten or more times. The CDR3 DNA reads as TGTGCCAGCAGCTTAGTTAGCGGGGGGGCGACAGATACGCAGTATTTT. Amino acids: CASSLVSGGATDTQYF. This chain links TRBV7-2 with TRBJ2-3, with 11 positions matching TRBD2. V was pared by 1 base and J by 3 bases, with 3 bases of the junction left unmatched. This CDR3 is built from 16 residues. Germline loops: CDR1 SGHTA, CDR2 FQGNSA. The whole variable domain, filled in from reference TRBV7-2 and TRBJ2-3, reads GAGVSQSPSNKVTEKGKDVELRCDPISGHTALYWYRQSLGQGLEFLIYFQGNSAPDKSGLPSDRFSAERTGGSVSTLTIQRTQQEDSAVYLCASSLVSGGATDTQYFGPGTRLTVL.

This chain uses TRBV5-1 with TRBJ1-5, with no clear D. Trimming cost V 0 bases and J 3 bases, with 13 bases left between them. The CDR3 has 16 amino acids. Germline V lookup: CDR1 SGHRS, CDR2 YFSETQ. The CDR3 loop is CASSLGPGLDNQPQHF. CDR3 in DNA: TGCGCCAGCAGCTTGGGCCCCGGGTTGGACAATCAGCCCCAGCATTTT.

This chain links TRBV6-6 with TRBJ1-1, with 7 bases lining up with TRBD1. Trimming took 7 bases from V and 6 from J; bases not matched to a gene: 17. Germline assignment: CDR1 MNHNY and CDR2 SVGAGI (reference sequence). The CDR3 sequence is 16 residues long. The DNA for the CDR3 is TGTGCCAGCACCGACAGGGCGGGACGGAGGGGGGCTGAAGCTTTCTTT. Protein product: CASTDRAGRRGAEAFF.

This clonotype was seen a few times. The chain uses TRBV12-3 or TRBV12-4 and TRBJ1-5; D call uncertain. The CDR3 totals 14 residues. Trimming pared 6 bases from V and 6 bases from J, leaving 15 bases between. CDR3 bases: TGTGCCAGCAGCTCGAGCGAGAGTAGTCAGCCCCAGCATTTT. It is translated as CASSSSESSQPQHF.

V and J are TRBV7-9 and TRBJ2-3; TRBD2 is a possible D gene (5 bases). Germline V CDR1 and CDR2: SEHNR, FQNEAQ (reference sequence). The CDR3 loop spans 14 amino acids. The germline V and J ends were trimmed by 2 bases and 5 bases, with 11 bases remaining between them. The CDR3 DNA is TGTGCCAGCAGCTTAAGAGGGCGTATAGATACGCAGTATTTT. As protein: CASSLRGRIDTQYF.

This rearrangement joins TRBV6-5 to TRBJ1-5, with unresolved D. V was shortened by 11 bases and J by 5 bases, with 16 bases between the two germline ends. This CDR3 is built from 13 residues. Germline V gene data show CDR1 as MNHEY and CDR2 as SVGAGI. This CDR3 is CASRVREDQPQHF. DNA of the CDR3: TGTGCCTCCCGGGTGAGGGAGGATCAGCCCCAGCATTTT.

A few counts support this clonotype. The chain links TRBV6-1 to TRBJ1-1; no reliable D call. CDR1 is MNHNS, CDR2 SASEGT, per germline. The CDR3 sequence is 14 residues long. The V gene lost 4 bases and the J gene lost 1 base, with 10 bases spanning the gap. CDR3 in amino acids: CASSVQWGNTEAFF. The CDR3, as DNA: TGTGCCAGCAGTGTACAATGGGGGAACACTGAAGCTTTCTTT.

The gene calls are TRBV25-1 and TRBJ1-1; unclear D gene. Deletions cut 5 bases from V and 6 bases from J, with 25 bases between. The CDR3 is 17 residues long. Germline V gene data show CDR1 as MGHDK and CDR2 as SYGVNS. CDR3 in amino acids: CASSLDRMVVGSAEAFF. DNA of the CDR3: TGTGCCAGCAGTTTGGATAGGATGGTGGTAGGGAGCGCTGAAGCTTTCTTT. Based on the CDR3 plus reference TRBV25-1 and TRBJ1-1, the full variable domain is EADIYQTPRYLVIGTGKKITLECSQTMGHDKMYWYQQDPGMELHLIHYSYGVNSTEKGDLSSESTVSRIRTEHFPLTLESARPSHTSQYLCASSLDRMVVGSAEAFFGQGTRLTVV.

In the case of this clonotype: One end of the junction varies from germline; a read error may be responsible. The rearrangement uses TRBV7-7 and TRBJ2-5, with D possibly being TRBD1 (5 bases). Germline values: CDR1 SSHAT, CDR2 FNYEAQ (reference sequence). This CDR3 has 13 amino acids. The CDR3: CASSLNGAQTQYF. The CDR3 coding sequence is TGTGCTAGCAGCTTAAATGGGGCGCAGACCCAGTACTTC. The whole variable domain, remainder taken from reference TRBV7-7 and TRBJ2-5, is GAGVSQSPRYKVTKRGQDVTLRCDPISSHATLYWYQQALGQGPEFLTYFNYEAQPDKSGLPSDRFSAERPEGSISTLTIQRTEQRDSAMYRCASSLNGAQTQYFGPGTRLLVL.

The J gene is TRBJ1-1, the V gene TRBV10-3, with 7 bases lining up with TRBD1. V was clipped by 7 bases and J by 2 bases; unmatched bases: 1. The germline CDR1 and CDR2 sequences are ENHRY and SYGVKD. The CDR3 spans 12 residues. The CDR3 loop is CAINRGNTEAFF. CDR3 nucleotide sequence: TGTGCCATCAACAGGGGTAACACTGAAGCTTTCTTT.

This clonotype was seen ten or more times. The V and J genes are TRBV7-9 and TRBJ1-5; D is unresolved. The CDR3 runs to 12 residues. Trimming removed 5 bases at V and 0 bases at J, with 2 bases between. The germline V gene encodes CDR1 SEHNR and CDR2 FQNEAQ (reference sequence). CDR3 sequence reads: CASSISNQPQHF. CDR3 in DNA: TGTGCCAGCAGCATTAGCAATCAGCCCCAGCATTTT. Combining the CDR3 with reference TRBV7-9 and TRBJ1-5 gives the whole variable domain DTGVSQNPRHKITKRGQNVTFRCDPISEHNRLYWYRQTLGQGPEFLTYFQNEAQLEKSRLLSDRFSAERPKGSFSTLEIQRTEQGDSAMYLCASSISNQPQHFGDGTRLSIL.

A few counts support this clonotype. The chain uses TRBV6-2 or TRBV6-3 and TRBJ2-1; D unclear. The CDR3 extends over 12 amino acids. Germline-derived CDR1 and CDR2 are MNHEY and SVGEGT. V gave up 2 bases and J gave up 7 bases, with 6 bases separating them. DNA for the CDR3: TGTGCCAGCAGTTACGCGTTGAATGAGCAGTTCTTC. Protein: CASSYALNEQFF.

The V and J genes are TRBV4-3 and TRBJ2-2, with 9 bases lining up with TRBD1. Germline CDR1 reads LGHNA; CDR2 reads YSLEER. With 2 bases clipped from V and 7 bases from J, the junction kept 11 bases outside the gene matches. This CDR3 comprises 17 residues. CDR3 nucleotides: TGCGCCAGCAGCCAATCTCCCGGGACAGGGCTTGTCGGGGAGCTGTTTTTT. It is translated as CASSQSPGTGLVGELFF.

The V gene is TRBV6-5, the J gene TRBJ2-1; D may be TRBD2 (6 bases). The CDR3 consists of 21 residues. The germline CDR1 and CDR2 sequences are MNHEY and SVGAGI. The V and J ends lost 4 bases and 0 bases respectively, with 28 bases between them. CDR3 sequence: CASSSRSSTRSSLSSYNEQFF. Here the CDR3 DNA reads TGTGCCAGCAGTTCCCGGTCGTCGACTAGATCCTCGCTAAGCTCCTACAATGAGCAGTTCTTC.

The rearrangement joins TRBV19 to TRBJ1-1; unclear D gene. Trimming stripped 3 bases from V and 2 bases from J, with 13 bases between. Per the germline V gene, CDR1 is LNHDA and CDR2 is SQIVND (reference sequence). The CDR3 is 15 residues long. The CDR3 nucleotides are TGTGCCAGTAGTATTTACCCAGGACCCAACACTGAAGCTTTCTTT. It specifies CASSIYPGPNTEAFF.